The rows below give T cell receptor beta chains drawn from one sample of a study of T cells in Graves' hyperthyroidism and ophthalmopathy. TCRdb reprocessed the multiplex PCR reads via MiXCR and lists one record per CDR3 protein. The sample holds around 300,000 distinct CDR3 sequences, roughly an eighth seen once. Sequenced input: blood. These receptors were collected from a woman in her forties with Graves' hyperthyroidism. Both conserved end residues are part of each CDR3. Each record gives: V gene, D gene, J gene, clone size, CDR3 DNA, CDR3 protein. A D gene is named only where the DNA matches it firmly. Size values are once, few and many counts, or a class for expanded clones, and some rows have none.

TRBV7-8	-	TRBJ2-3	many	TGTGCCAGCAGCTTAGCGCGCCTGGGGGGTCAGTATTTT	CASSLARLGGQYF
TRBV7-9	TRBD2	TRBJ2-1	-	TGTGCCAGCAGCCAGTCGACTAGCGGGAGGTACAATGAGCAGTTCTTC	CASSQSTSGRYNEQFF
TRBV7-3	-	TRBJ2-3	many	TGTGCCAGCAGCTTAGGAGCCAGCACAGATACGCAGTATTTT	CASSLGASTDTQYF
TRBV6-4	-	TRBJ2-2	-	TGTGCCAGCAGTGACTCAGGGGACACCGGGGAGCTGTTTTTT	CASSDSGDTGELFF
TRBV6-1	-	TRBJ1-5	many	TGTGCCAGCACCCCGAGCACGCGGGGGACCCTCAAGCAGCCCCAGCATTTT	CASTPSTRGTLKQPQHF
TRBV6-9	TRBD2	TRBJ2-1	few	TGTGCCAGCAGTTACTCGGGAGGTCAACGGTATGAGCAGTTCTTC	CASSYSGGQRYEQFF
TRBV5-1	TRBD2	TRBJ2-7	-	TGCGCCAGCAGCTCCGGGACTAGCGGGGCCTACTACGAGCAGTACTTC	CASSSGTSGAYYEQYF
TRBV6-1	-	TRBJ2-1	-	TGTGCAATTGGGGCACAATACAATGAGCAGTTCTTC	CAIGAQYNEQFF
TRBV12-3/TRBV12-4	-	TRBJ1-2	few	TGTGCCAGCAGTTTGGGTCCTACCTTCCCCTATGGCTACACCTTC	CASSLGPTFPYGYTF
TRBV20-1	TRBD2	TRBJ2-7	-	TGCAGTGCTAGAGATCCCAGCGGGAACTACGAGCAGTACTTC	CSARDPSGNYEQYF
TRBV7-2	TRBD1	TRBJ1-2	few	TGTGCCAGCAGCTCAGGGACAGGGCACTATGGCTACACCTTC	CASSSGTGHYGYTF
TRBV4-2	-	TRBJ2-1	-	TGTGCCAGCAGCCAGGCAGTTCGCAATGAGCAGTTCTTC	CASSQAVRNEQFF
TRBV30	-	TRBJ1-1	-	TGTGCCTGGAGTTTTGGAGTACGGTCGATGGCTGAAGCTTTCTTT	CAWSFGVRSMAEAFF
TRBV5-6	-	TRBJ2-3	few	TGTGCCAGCAGCTTTAACGGGAGAAGCACAGATACGCAGTATTTT	CASSFNGRSTDTQYF
TRBV29-1	-	TRBJ1-2	many	TGCAGCGTTAGTCAGGGAAACTATGGCTACACCTTC	CSVSQGNYGYTF
TRBV7-2	TRBD2	TRBJ2-5	-	TGTGCCAGCAGCTTTCGGACTAGCGGCGGGAGGGGGGAGACCCAGTACTTC	CASSFRTSGGRGETQYF
TRBV12-3/TRBV12-4	-	TRBJ2-1	many	TGTGCCAGCAGTCTCCAGACGTACAATGAGCAGTTCTTC	CASSLQTYNEQFF
TRBV29-1	-	TRBJ2-2	few	TGCAGCACAATAAGGGATTCCAACACCGGGGAGCTGTTTTTT	CSTIRDSNTGELFF
TRBV18	TRBD2	TRBJ2-1	-	TGTGCCAGCTCACCAGTAGCGGGGCGCTCCTACAATGAGCAGTTCTTC	CASSPVAGRSYNEQFF
TRBV18	TRBD2	TRBJ2-1	few	TGTGCCAGCTCACCCAGCGGGAGCTTATACCTAGACAATGAGCAGTTCTTC	CASSPSGSLYLDNEQFF
TRBV7-9	-	TRBJ1-1	many	TGTGCCAGCAGCTTACCCGCAGGGAACACTGAAGCTTTCTTT	CASSLPAGNTEAFF
TRBV5-4	TRBD1	TRBJ1-4	-	TGTGCCAGCAGCCACGACAGGGAGGAAAAACTGTCTTTT	CASSHDREEKLSF
TRBV5-1	-	TRBJ2-7	few	TGCGCCAGCAGCTTGGCGGGGAGGAATATCTACGAGCAGTACTTC	CASSLAGRNIYEQYF
TRBV5-6	-	TRBJ2-7	-	TGTGCCAGCAGCTTGAAGTGGTCGTCCCCCACCTACGAGCAGTACTTC	CASSLKWSSPTYEQYF
TRBV12-3/TRBV12-4	-	TRBJ2-3	many	TGTGCCAGCACAGGACACCTTGGCCGAGGTGATACGCAGTATTTT	CASTGHLGRGDTQYF
TRBV3-1	-	TRBJ1-2	many	TGTGCCAGCAGCCAAGAAGGTTTTAGGGAGGGAAGTGGCTACACCTTC	CASSQEGFREGSGYTF
TRBV11-2	TRBD1	TRBJ2-4	many	TGTGCCAGCAGCTTAGATCCGGCACAGGGGGGCATTCAGTACTTC	CASSLDPAQGGIQYF
TRBV6-2/TRBV6-3	-	TRBJ2-5	many	TGTGCCAGCAGAAACTACCGCCGGTACCAAGAGACCCAGTACTTC	CASRNYRRYQETQYF
TRBV10-3	TRBD1	TRBJ1-1	many	TGTGCCATCAGAAGCCCCGACAGGGGGAACACTGAAGCTTTCTTT	CAIRSPDRGNTEAFF
TRBV20-1	-	TRBJ1-1	many	TGCAGTGCTAGAGTGGGAAACCGACGGGGAGGGGCTTTCTTT	CSARVGNRRGGAFF
TRBV7-9	-	TRBJ1-1	-	TGTGCCAGCAGCCCCCGAACCAACACTGAAGCTTTCTTT	CASSPRTNTEAFF
TRBV30	-	TRBJ1-5	many	TGTGCCTGGAGTGGGGAAGCCAATCAGCCCCAGCATTTT	CAWSGEANQPQHF
TRBV20-1	TRBD2	TRBJ2-3	many	TGCAGTGCTAGAGATCGGCTAGCGGGAGAGGATACGCAGTATTTT	CSARDRLAGEDTQYF
TRBV7-9	TRBD2	TRBJ2-1	few	TGTGCCAGCAGCTTAGGGGGGGGGAGAAGGGGAAGGAGATACTCCTACAATGAGCAGTTCTTC	CASSLGGGRRGRRYSYNEQFF
TRBV12-3/TRBV12-4	-	TRBJ2-1	few	TGTGCCAGCGACTGGGCGAATAGCAATGAGCAGTTCTTC	CASDWANSNEQFF
TRBV28	-	TRBJ2-4	many	TGTGCCAGCAGTTTGGTGGTGGCCAAAAACATTCAGTACTTC	CASSLVVAKNIQYF
TRBV6-1	-	TRBJ1-3	-	TGTGCCAGCAAACAGCTCCTCTCTGGAAACACCATATATTTT	CASKQLLSGNTIYF
TRBV20-1	-	TRBJ1-4	many	TGCAGTGCTAGATCTAGTTCGGGTGAAAAACTGTTTTTT	CSARSSSGEKLFF
TRBV2	TRBD2	TRBJ2-1	-	TGTGCCAGCAGTGGTAGCGGGCGCTCCTACAATGAGCAGTTCTTC	CASSGSGRSYNEQFF
TRBV29-1	-	TRBJ2-5	-	TGCAGCGTTGGGGGGGGCGCTGGAGAGACCCAGTACTTC	CSVGGGAGETQYF
TRBV28	-	TRBJ2-3	many	TGTGCCAGCAGTTCCCCGGGACTTTTCACAGATACGCAGTATTTT	CASSSPGLFTDTQYF
TRBV20-1	-	TRBJ1-2	many	TGCAGTGCTTATAATCCGGGACATGGAGAGGGCTACACCTTC	CSAYNPGHGEGYTF
TRBV6-1	-	TRBJ2-2	many	TGTGCCAGCAGTTCGGACAGGGAGGGCACCGGGGAGCTGTTTTTT	CASSSDREGTGELFF
TRBV7-8	-	TRBJ2-3	-	TGTGCCAGCAGCTTAGTGACTGGCGGCACAGATACGCAGTATTTT	CASSLVTGGTDTQYF
TRBV27	-	TRBJ2-1	many	TGTGCCAGCAGTTTAGCGATCGGGAATGAGCAGTTCTTC	CASSLAIGNEQFF
TRBV4-2	TRBD2	TRBJ2-1	-	TGTGCCAGCAGCCAAGTGCCAGCGGGGGGCTCCTACAATGAGCAGTTCTTC	CASSQVPAGGSYNEQFF
TRBV20-1	-	TRBJ2-7	many	TGCAGTGCTAGAGATCGAGTCTCTGGTGGCTACGAGCAGTACTTC	CSARDRVSGGYEQYF
TRBV12-3/TRBV12-4	-	TRBJ2-1	many	TGTGCCAGCAGTTTACGTCGGCTGCGGGGAAAAATTAGCTCCTACAATGAGCAGTTCTTC	CASSLRRLRGKISSYNEQFF
TRBV5-6	TRBD1	TRBJ1-1	many	TGTGCCAGCAGCTTGGACAGGGGGCGAACTGAAGCTTTCTTT	CASSLDRGRTEAFF
TRBV6-1	-	TRBJ2-7	many	TGTGCCAGCACGCGAAACCCGACTGGTACCTACGAGCAGTACTTC	CASTRNPTGTYEQYF
TRBV7-8	-	TRBJ1-1	many	TGTGCCAGCAGCTTAGCTCCGGGAGGAATAAACACTGAAGCTTTCTTT	CASSLAPGGINTEAFF
TRBV6-5	-	TRBJ1-6	few	TGTGCCAGCAGTTACGCTCCGAGTGGGAATTCACCCCTCCACTTT	CASSYAPSGNSPLHF
TRBV5-1	-	TRBJ2-7	many	TGCGCCAGCAGCCGACTCCAGGGAACCTACGAGCAGTACTTC	CASSRLQGTYEQYF
TRBV7-2	TRBD1	TRBJ2-5	many	TGTGCCAGCAGCTTAGGGGGACAGGGAAACCAAGAGACCCAGTACTTC	CASSLGGQGNQETQYF
TRBV28	TRBD1	TRBJ1-4	many	TGTGCCAGCAGTGGACGGACAGGTTCGGGAGAAAAACTGTTTTTT	CASSGRTGSGEKLFF